This TCR beta chain emerged from a study of blood T cell repertoires in COVID-19. Background on the study: Sites in the United States, Italy and Spain provided acute and convalescent COVID-19 samples. Sources were T cells, B-cell-depleted T cells, or PBMCs; the material itself was cDNA or gDNA.

Authors' methods: Quantification of nucleated cells was approximated via reference gene primer amplification. Sequencing was performed with immunoSEQ multiplex PCR; in TCRdb, only in-frame clones are kept and a portion is missing. The D gene and trimming were derived from the DNA, and the V and J assignments and clone size from that table. Here the sample spans 80,000 to 95,000 clones, around three quarters being singletons. Germline lookup yields CDR1 SEHNR and CDR2 FQNEAQ (reference sequence). Trimming pared 5 bases from V and 5 bases from J, leaving 12 bases between. The CDR3 extends over 14 amino acids.

The material sequenced was peripheral blood. The chain links TRBV7-9 to TRBJ2-2, with D perhaps matching TRBD1 (6 bases). The TCR comes from a woman older than 75 with active or convalescent COVID-19. For the CDR3, the DNA is TGTGCCAGCAGCACCCCAGGGGATACCGGGGAGCTGTTTTTT. Translation gives CASSTPGDTGELFF.